This entry lists 15 T cell receptor beta chains sequenced from one sample in a study of CD8+CD57+ T cells in acquired aplastic anemia. Genomic DNA constituted the template upon which TCR beta VDJ and CDR3 profiling was performed. TCRdb ran MiXCR on the reads and lists one entry per CDR3 protein. The table shows approximately 32,000 distinct CDR3 sequences, with more than 65% occurring only once. Sequenced sample: sorted CD4+, CD8+, or CD8+CD57+ T cells (not recorded which) from PBMCs. The origin of the receptors is a human donor in good health, serving as a control.

V and J are TRBV19 and TRBJ2-7; D might be TRBD1 (7 bases). Germline V CDR1 and CDR2: LNHDA, SQIVND (reference sequence). The CDR3 covers 15 residues. V was pared by 9 bases and J by 2 bases, with 20 bases between. The CDR3 protein is CASPPWGDSTYEQYV. In nucleotides, the CDR3 is TGTGCCAGCCCCCCCTGGGGGGACAGCACCTACGAGCAGTACGTC.

This clonotype occurred once. The rearrangement joins TRBV10-3 to TRBJ2-5; possible D gene TRBD1, 5 bases. Trimming removed 3 bases at V and 1 base at J, with 9 bases between. Germline V CDR1 and CDR2: ENHRY, SYGVKD. The CDR3 runs to 14 residues. The chain's CDR3 is CAISDSGPQETQYF. DNA for the CDR3: TGTGCCATCAGTGACTCAGGGCCCCAAGAGACCCAGTACTTC.

The chain couples TRBV29-1 to TRBJ1-1; perhaps TRBD1 as D (6 bases). The V gene's germline CDR1 is SQVTM and CDR2 ANQGSEA. This CDR3 has 14 amino acids. V lost 7 bases and J 3 bases, leaving 18 bases between the germline ends. The CDR3 nucleotides are TGCAGCGCTCGCGACGGGGGGCAGTACACTGAAGCTTTCTTT. It codes for CSARDGGQYTEAFF.

The CDR3, as DNA: TGTGCCACACGCCGGGACAGAGACGAGACCCAGTACTTC. Protein sequence: CATRRDRDETQYF. This chain uses TRBV24-1 with TRBJ2-5; 7 positions match TRBD1. The CDR3 contains 13 residues. V trimming: 10 bases; J trimming: 5 bases; junction bases outside the gene matches: 9. Germline V gives CDR1 KGHDR, CDR2 SFDVKD.

This sequence joins TRBV2 and TRBJ2-7; 9 bases are shared with TRBD1. This CDR3 has 14 amino acids. Germline CDR1 SNHLY, CDR2 FYNNEI. Trimming at V came to 8 bases and at J to 4 bases, leaving 9 bases not matched to a gene. The CDR3 spells CASRKQGAVYEQYF. CDR3 coding DNA: TGTGCCAGCCGGAAACAGGGGGCGGTTTACGAGCAGTACTTC.

The genes are TRBV20-1 and TRBJ1-2; possible D gene TRBD1, 6 bases. Trimming removed 0 bases from V and 1 base from J, with 15 bases in between. Germline CDR1 and CDR2: DFQATT and SNEGSKA (reference sequence). CDR3 length equals 16 residues. CDR3 coding DNA: TGCAGTGCTAGAGATCTGGATACAGGGTATAACTATGGCTACACCTTC. The encoded protein is CSARDLDTGYNYGYTF.

The chain has TRBV29-1 and TRBJ2-7; 9 bases align to TRBD1. Unmatched junction bases numbered 8, after V lost 6 bases and J lost 5 bases. Germline V gene lookup returns CDR1 SQVTM and CDR2 ANQGSEA. This CDR3 is 13 amino acids long. As DNA, the CDR3 is TGCAGCGTGGGGGACAGGGAGGACCACGAGCAGTACTTC. Translated: CSVGDREDHEQYF.

This clonotype was detected only a few times. The chain carries TRBV29-1 and TRBJ2-2; D is unresolved. Trimming took off 6 bases at V and 3 bases at J, with 14 bases between the two ends. Looked up from germline, CDR1 is SQVTM and CDR2 is ANQGSEA. The CDR3 extends over 14 amino acids. For the CDR3, the DNA is TGCAGCGTGCGCTCGAGAGTGGACACCGGGGAGCTGTTTTTT. Its protein product is CSVRSRVDTGELFF.

V and J are TRBV2 and TRBJ1-2; tentatively, D is TRBD1 (5 bases). With 6 bases removed from V and 12 bases from J, the gap between germline ends came to 20 bases. Germline assignment: CDR1 SNHLY and CDR2 FYNNEI. This CDR3 contains 13 residues. The CDR3 loop reads CASSGGRDRGNTF. The CDR3 region has the DNA TGTGCCAGCAGCGGCGGGCGGGACCGGGGGAACACCTTC.

V is TRBV9 and J is TRBJ1-5, with D possibly being TRBD1 (5 bases). This CDR3 region has 13 residues. The V end lost 0 bases, the J end lost 9 bases, and 10 bases lay between the germline ends. From germline, CDR1 is SGDLS and CDR2 YYNGEE. Here the CDR3 DNA reads TGTGCCAGCAGCGTAGGAGAGGGACGGCCCCAGCATTTT. Protein: CASSVGEGRPQHF.

The chain combines TRBV9 with TRBJ1-2; no definite D call. With 0 bases removed from V and 6 bases from J, the gap between germline ends came to 9 bases. This CDR3 contains 13 residues. The germline V gene has CDR1 SGDLS and CDR2 YYNGEE. CDR3 loop: CASSVDPTHGYTF. The CDR3 DNA reads TGTGCCAGCAGCGTAGACCCAACCCATGGCTACACCTTC.

The chain couples TRBV25-1 to TRBJ2-3, with D maybe TRBD1 (5 bases). The V gene lost 2 bases and the J gene lost 0 bases, with 9 bases spanning the gap. CDR3 length: 15 residues. CDR1 and CDR2 from the germline V gene are MGHDK and SYGVNS. The CDR3 DNA follows: TGTGCCAGCAGTGAAGGGGCAACTAGCACAGATACGCAGTATTTT. Translation: CASSEGATSTDTQYF.

V usage is TRBV5-1 and J usage is TRBJ2-3; 9 bases are a match to TRBD1. CDR1 and CDR2 (germline): SGHRS, YFSETQ. With 0 bases clipped from V and 2 bases from J, the junction kept 4 bases outside the gene matches. This CDR3 contains 16 residues. As DNA, the CDR3 is TGCGCCAGCAGCTTGGGGGGACAGGGATACACAGATACGCAGTATTTT. Protein product: CASSLGGQGYTDTQYF.

This clonotype was observed once. The rearrangement uses TRBV6-2 or TRBV6-3 and TRBJ1-2; 7 nucleotides match TRBD1. With 8 bases clipped from V and 5 bases from J, the junction kept 2 bases outside the gene matches. The CDR3 has 11 residues. Looked up from germline, CDR1 is MNHEY and CDR2 is SVGEGT. The CDR3 bases are TGTGCCAGCGGGACAGCTTATGGCTACACCTTC. Protein sequence: CASGTAYGYTF.

This clonotype has more than one count but fewer than ten. This chain joins TRBV29-1 and TRBJ1-2; D possibly corresponds to TRBD1 (5 bases). Germline V CDR1 and CDR2: SQVTM, ANQGSEA. Deletions cut 7 bases from V and 4 bases from J, with 13 bases between. CDR3 length: 12 residues. DNA for the CDR3: TGCAGCGCCGAATCTGGGGCCTATGGCTACACCTTC. Translation: CSAESGAYGYTF.